The T cell receptor (beta chain) under discussion was sequenced for a study of beta chain features in type 1 diabetes. The CDR3 loop spans 18 amino acids. Germline values: CDR1 SEHNR, CDR2 FQNEAQ (reference sequence). With 2 bases clipped from V and 0 bases from J, the junction kept 10 bases outside the gene matches. This clone has more than one count but fewer than ten. The antigen remains unidentified. Investigators reverse transcribed all isolated RNA, so they sequenced expressed TCRB transcripts. Only in-frame clones appear in the TCRdb table, and some are missing; sequencing was by immunoSEQ multiplex PCR. The sample lists approximately 270,000 clones, more than 13% seen once, with 0.017% in the top ten. Study results and limitations: Across all four CD4+ subsets, people with type 1 diabetes showed modestly shorter TCRB CDR3s.

The TCR comes from a man aged 25-45 years with type 1 diabetes. Sequencing was performed on naive CD4+ T cells from blood. The chain links TRBV7-9 to TRBJ2-3; TRBD2 matches at 8 bases. The CDR3 loop is CASSLRAGAFLSTDTQYF. Written as DNA, the CDR3 is TGTGCCAGCAGCTTACGAGCGGGAGCGTTTCTGAGCACAGATACGCAGTATTTT.